This TCR beta chain was sequenced during a study of blood T cell repertoires in COVID-19. Turning to the study itself: T cells, B-cell-depleted T cells, or PBMCs provided the cDNA or gDNA that served as material.

CDR3 length: 17 residues. CDR1 and CDR2 (germline): MNHEY, SMNVEV (reference sequence). V gave up 5 bases and J gave up 6 bases; unmatched junction bases: 14. Cohorts were based on clinical histories the participants reported. Sequencing was performed with immunoSEQ multiplex PCR; in TCRdb, only in-frame clones are kept and a portion is missing. The table includes almost 500,000 clones, about 85% detected once. The chain combines TRBV27 with TRBJ2-1; 9 positions agree with TRBD1. The specimen was PBMCs or T cells enriched from blood (not recorded which). The clonotype was recovered from a woman aged 55 to 70 who had recovered from COVID-19. The CDR3 DNA reads as TGTGCCAGCAGTCGTTCCCTTCCGGGACAGGGTACCAATGAGCAGTTCTTC. Translation gives CASSRSLPGQGTNEQFF.